This entry is about one T cell receptor (beta chain). The target antigen is unknown. Other DNA sequences in this specimen translate into the identical CDR3. This record comes from a study of shared clonotypes between healthy human individuals. The wider study: The composition of the donors was a couple of women and a few men aged 18 to 49. Study results and limitations: Estimated clonotype richness was generally higher in naive than memory subsets.

The naive CD8 fraction comprised CD45RO-negative cells positively selected for CCR7 and excluded terminally differentiated effector memory CD45RA+ cells. Deep-level assay runs were performed. Profiling relied on immunoSEQ multiplex PCR, and the TCRdb table lists in-frame clones only, not all of them. This repertoire shows roughly 770,000 clones, about 96% found once; its top ten account for about 0.21%. Sequencing used naive CD8+ T cells sorted from blood. The clonotype was recovered from a man aged 30 to 45 in good health.

CDR3 in amino acids: CASSFRQGYEQYF. Written as DNA, the CDR3 is TGTGCCAGCAGTTTCCGACAGGGCTACGAGCAGTACTTC. The J gene is TRBJ2-7, the V gene TRBV27; the match to TRBD1 covers 7 bases. Per germline, CDR1 MNHEY and CDR2 SMNVEV (reference sequence). The CDR3 loop spans 13 amino acids. V trimming: 3 bases; J trimming: 3 bases; junction bases outside the gene matches: 2.